This T cell receptor beta chain appears in the sequencing data of a study of sequential checkpoint blockade in melanoma. Across the study: More than 20 patients had tumor biopsies before treatment and at week 13.

TCRdb's table, derived via immunoSEQ multiplex PCR, lists solely in-frame clones and lacks some. This sample has hundreds of clones, with over 20% found just once. Indicated treatment: randomized to nivolumab then ipilimumab (arm A) or the reverse (arm B). Judged by abundance, this clone is medium-sized. Germline trimming cut 5 bases from V and 4 bases from J; bases unmatched to any gene: 23. Per the germline V gene, CDR1 is SGHNT and CDR2 is YENEEA. This CDR3 is built from 19 residues. The origin of this receptor is a human donor with melanoma. The V gene is TRBV11-3, the J gene TRBJ2-7; 7 bases agree with TRBD1. Material: tumor tissue (inferred from file names), obtained from a patient given nivolumab and ipilimumab in sequence. In nucleotides, the CDR3 is TGTGCCAGCAGCCATTCACAGGGGCGCGGTGTCGATCTACGTTACGAGCAGTACTTC. This codes for CASSHSQGRGVDLRYEQYF.